The entry below describes one TCR beta chain. As processed by the authors: Estimation of nucleated cell counts was performed using reference gene primer amplification. Assay: immunoSEQ multiplex PCR; the TCRdb copy retains only in-frame clones and omits some. V, J and clone size are taken as reported in that table, and D and trimming were inferred from the DNA itself. The sample gives more than 400,000 clones, roughly 85% of which show up once; approximately 3.2% is in the top ten. The CDR3 has 17 residues. Germline V gene data show CDR1 as SNHLY and CDR2 as FYNNEI. After removal of 5 bases from V and 0 bases from J, the junction contained 10 bases not matched to a gene. This entry belongs to a study of blood T cell repertoires in COVID-19. Background on the study: The United States, Italy and Spain provided the acute and convalescent COVID-19 samples. From T cells, B-cell-depleted T cells, or PBMCs came the material, which was cDNA or gDNA.

The chain couples TRBV2 to TRBJ2-4, with 7 bases matching TRBD2. The source material was peripheral blood. The TCR comes from a human donor in a cohort sampled during active COVID-19. CDR3 sequence reads: CASSTPGGALAKNIQYF. The CDR3, as DNA: TGTGCCAGCAGTACCCCGGGGGGAGCGCTAGCCAAAAACATTCAGTACTTC.